The 13 T cell receptor beta chains below come from one sample, sequenced in a study of blood T cell repertoires in COVID-19. Data came from immunoSEQ multiplex PCR; TCRdb stores just in-frame clones and leaves some out. This repertoire shows approximately 330,000 clones, 87% found once; its top ten account for 9.9%. The sequencing input was peripheral blood. The receptor source for this set is a man aged 25 to 40 with COVID-19, enrolled during active disease.

This rearrangement joins TRBV4-3 to TRBJ1-2; 8 bases match TRBD1. V shed 0 bases and J 6 bases; nucleotides not matched to a gene: 9. The CDR3 has 16 amino acids. The germline V gene has CDR1 LGHNA and CDR2 YSLEER. CDR3 sequence: CASSQDQRTGLNGYTF. In DNA form, the CDR3 reads TGCGCCAGCAGCCAAGATCAAAGGACAGGGCTTAATGGCTACACCTTC.

This chain joins TRBV5-1 and TRBJ1-5; no reliable D call. This CDR3 region has 13 residues. V dropped 2 bases and J dropped 0 bases, with 3 bases sitting between them. Germline CDR1 reads SGHRS; CDR2 reads YFSETQ. CDR3 protein: CASSFSSNQPQHF. DNA for the CDR3: TGCGCCAGCAGCTTTAGTAGCAATCAGCCCCAGCATTTT. Full variable domain (missing parts from reference TRBV5-1 and TRBJ1-5): KAGVTQTPRYLIKTRGQQVTLSCSPISGHRSVSWYQQTPGQGLQFLFEYFSETQRNKGNFPGRFSGRQFSNSRSEMNVSTLELGDSALYLCASSFSSNQPQHFGDGTRLSIL.

The rearrangement uses TRBV2 and TRBJ1-1, with no clear D. In germline, CDR1 is SNHLY, CDR2 FYNNEI. Trimming cost V 9 bases and J 2 bases, with 13 bases left between them. CDR3 length: 13 residues. Written as DNA, the CDR3 is TGTGCCAGGGGAACGGGGTTTAACACTGAAGCTTTCTTT. Protein product: CARGTGFNTEAFF.

This chain links TRBV6-5 with TRBJ1-1; D is unclear. The CDR3 has 15 residues. Germline V CDR1 and CDR2: MNHEY, SVGAGI. The V end was cut by 1 base, the J end by 2 bases, with 11 bases between. The CDR3 DNA is TGTGCCAGCAGTTACTTCCACGGTGCCAACACTGAAGCTTTCTTT. It specifies CASSYFHGANTEAFF.

This chain links TRBV5-4 with TRBJ2-1; D is possibly TRBD2 (5 bases). The CDR3 extends over 14 amino acids. CDR1 is SGHNT and CDR2 is YYREEE in the germline V gene (reference sequence). Trimming stripped 0 bases from V and 9 bases from J, with 13 bases between. The CDR3 loop reads CASSLVLDEGEQFF. The CDR3 region has the DNA TGTGCCAGCAGCTTGGTCCTAGATGAGGGTGAGCAGTTCTTC.

This sequence joins TRBV19 and TRBJ1-2; TRBD1 is a possible D gene (6 bases). Germline V CDR1 and CDR2: LNHDA, SQIVND (reference sequence). The CDR3 loop spans 15 amino acids. V was trimmed by 3 bases and J by 4 bases, leaving 15 bases between them. The CDR3 DNA follows: TGTGCCAGTAGTATGTTCAGGGGCGGAACCTATGGCTACACCTTC. It specifies CASSMFRGGTYGYTF.

The chain uses TRBV27 and TRBJ1-2; 8 bases are a match to TRBD1. The CDR3 runs to 17 residues. CDR1 is MNHEY and CDR2 is SMNVEV in the germline V gene (reference sequence). V dropped 4 bases and J dropped 3; count of bases not matched to a gene: 13. The CDR3 sequence: CASSSGGPYIAYYGYTF. The CDR3 DNA is TGTGCCAGCAGTTCAGGGGGCCCTTACATCGCCTACTATGGCTACACCTTC.

The chain uses TRBV27 and TRBJ2-7; D unclear. Germline V gene data show CDR1 as MNHEY and CDR2 as SMNVEV (reference sequence). Trimming removed 10 bases from V and 0 bases from J, with 13 bases in between. This CDR3 has 13 residues. The CDR3: CATRRQSSYEQYF. In DNA, the CDR3 is TGTGCCACCCGGCGGCAGAGCTCCTACGAGCAGTACTTC.

This clone was seen only once. V is TRBV27 and J is TRBJ2-1; the match to TRBD1 covers 10 bases. V shed 5 bases, J shed 4 bases, and the junction held 11 bases outside the gene matches. The germline V gene encodes CDR1 MNHEY and CDR2 SMNVEV (reference sequence). The CDR3 is made up of 17 amino acids. The CDR3: CASSPTLRDRGYNEQFF. CDR3 sequence (DNA): TGTGCCAGCAGTCCAACTCTCCGGGACAGGGGTTACAATGAGCAGTTCTTC.

The chain uses TRBV21-1 and TRBJ2-2; the tabulated D call, TRBD1, remains unverified against the DNA. TRBV21-1 is termed a pseudogene. This CDR3 comprises 16 residues. Here the CDR3 reads CASSKKGDRNTGELFF. DNA of the CDR3: TGTGCCAGCAGCAAAAAGGGGGACCGGAACACCGGGGAGCTGTTTTTT.

This clone was picked up one time. The rearrangement joins TRBV14 to TRBJ1-2, with TRBD1 matching 10 bases. V lost 1 base, J lost 3 bases, and 5 bases stayed unmatched. Germline assignment: CDR1 SGHDN and CDR2 FVKESK. The CDR3 has 16 residues. CDR3 DNA sequence: TGTGCCAGCAGCCAAGGTTTCGGGACAGGGGACTATGGCTACACCTTC. Amino acids: CASSQGFGTGDYGYTF.

The chain couples TRBV7-2 to TRBJ1-5, with D tentatively TRBD1 (5 bases). V shed 7 bases and J shed 1 base, with 17 bases lying between them. This CDR3 is 16 amino acids long. Per the germline V gene, CDR1 is SGHTA and CDR2 is FQGNSA. CDR3 bases: TGTGCCAGCAACCCTCTCGGGGGACCCAGCAATCAGCCCCAGCATTTT. It is translated as CASNPLGGPSNQPQHF.

This clone was seen more than once but under ten times. The chain joins TRBV7-8 to TRBJ2-5; D is perhaps TRBD2 (5 bases). The ends were cut back, 5 bases at V and 4 bases at J, with 17 bases in the middle. CDR1 and CDR2 from the germline V gene are SGHVS and FQNEAQ. The CDR3 loop spans 15 amino acids. The CDR3 region has the DNA TGTGCCAGCAGCCCAACCCTAGGAGAGGGAGAGACCCAGTACTTC. It yields the protein CASSPTLGEGETQYF.